These T cell receptor beta chains were read from a single sample in a study of T cell responses to AZD1222 COVID-19 vaccine. Only in-frame clones appear in the TCRdb table, and some are missing; sequencing was by immunoSEQ multiplex PCR. The table shows some 120,000 clones, with approximately 86% occurring only once. The source was peripheral blood, collected 28 days after the second AZD1222 dose. Every receptor here comes from an adult who received the AZD1222 COVID-19 vaccine. Each CDR3 is given with its conserved first and last residue. Fields, in order: clone size, J gene, V gene, CDR3 length, D gene, CDR3 DNA, CDR3 protein. D genes are given only for firm matches. Not all rows give a size; the values are once, few, many and, for expanded clones, a class.

clone_size: NA; j_call: TRBJ1-1; v_call: TRBV6-5; cdr3_length: 15; d_call: NA; cdr3_nt: TGTGCCAGCAGTTACTCGTGGGACATAAACACTGAAGCTTTCTTT; cdr3_aa: CASSYSWDINTEAFF
clone_size: once; j_call: TRBJ2-5; v_call: TRBV2; cdr3_length: 14; d_call: NA; cdr3_nt: TGTGCCAGCAGTGAAAGGGACGGACAAGAGACCCAGTACTTC; cdr3_aa: CASSERDGQETQYF
clone_size: NA; j_call: TRBJ2-7; v_call: TRBV10-2; cdr3_length: 16; d_call: TRBD2; cdr3_nt: TGCGCCAGCAGTGAGCCCCGGACTAGCGGGCCCTACGAGCAGTACTTC; cdr3_aa: CASSEPRTSGPYEQYF
clone_size: NA; j_call: TRBJ2-7; v_call: TRBV7-2; cdr3_length: 13; d_call: NA; cdr3_nt: TGTGCCAGCAGCTTGGACCGCGGTGGTGAGCAGTACTTC; cdr3_aa: CASSLDRGGEQYF
clone_size: NA; j_call: TRBJ2-2; v_call: TRBV5-1; cdr3_length: 17; d_call: TRBD2; cdr3_nt: TGCGCCAGCAGCGCCGGGACTAGCCCCAAGGGTCCCGGGGAGCTGTTTTTT; cdr3_aa: CASSAGTSPKGPGELFF
clone_size: NA; j_call: TRBJ2-2; v_call: TRBV15; cdr3_length: 17; d_call: TRBD2; cdr3_nt: TGTGCCACCAGCAGATATAGTGGGACTAGCGGGACCGGGGAGCTGTTTTTT; cdr3_aa: CATSRYSGTSGTGELFF
clone_size: NA; j_call: TRBJ2-2; v_call: TRBV11-3; cdr3_length: 15; d_call: TRBD1; cdr3_nt: TGTGCCAGCAGCTCAGGGGGTACGAACACCGGGGAGCTGTTTTTT; cdr3_aa: CASSSGGTNTGELFF
clone_size: NA; j_call: TRBJ2-1; v_call: TRBV3-1/TRBV3-2; cdr3_length: 16; d_call: TRBD1; cdr3_nt: TGTGCCAGCAGCCACGTGACAGGGAGCTCCTACAATGAGCAGTTCTTC; cdr3_aa: CASSHVTGSSYNEQFF
clone_size: NA; j_call: TRBJ2-3; v_call: TRBV7-9; cdr3_length: 16; d_call: TRBD1; cdr3_nt: TGTGCCAGCAGCTTAGAAGCAGGGGGCGTCACAGATACGCAGTATTTT; cdr3_aa: CASSLEAGGVTDTQYF
clone_size: NA; j_call: TRBJ1-2; v_call: TRBV7-2; cdr3_length: 18; d_call: NA; cdr3_nt: TGTGCCAGCAGCCTCTCACTCCTGGGGGTCCAAAGGGACTATGGCTACACCTTC; cdr3_aa: CASSLSLLGVQRDYGYTF
clone_size: NA; j_call: TRBJ1-3; v_call: TRBV9; cdr3_length: 16; d_call: NA; cdr3_nt: TGTGCCAGCAGCGTAGTTCCGACCACCTCTGGAAACACCATATATTTT; cdr3_aa: CASSVVPTTSGNTIYF
clone_size: once; j_call: TRBJ2-3; v_call: TRBV6-4; cdr3_length: 15; d_call: NA; cdr3_nt: TGTGCCAGCAGTGTAGTCGGGACTAGCACAGATACGCAGTATTTT; cdr3_aa: CASSVVGTSTDTQYF
clone_size: once; j_call: TRBJ1-6; v_call: TRBV6-1; cdr3_length: 15; d_call: NA; cdr3_nt: TGTGCCAGCAGTGAATTTGGGGTCTATAATTCACCCCTCCACTTT; cdr3_aa: CASSEFGVYNSPLHF
clone_size: NA; j_call: TRBJ1-1; v_call: TRBV4-3; cdr3_length: 15; d_call: NA; cdr3_nt: TGCGCCAGCAGCCAAGATTTGGGGGGATGGACTGAAGCTTTCTTT; cdr3_aa: CASSQDLGGWTEAFF
clone_size: NA; j_call: TRBJ1-6; v_call: TRBV28; cdr3_length: 15; d_call: NA; cdr3_nt: TGTGCCGTATGGGACGGAAGCTCCTATAATTCACCCCTCCACTTT; cdr3_aa: CAVWDGSSYNSPLHF
clone_size: NA; j_call: TRBJ2-7; v_call: TRBV20-1; cdr3_length: 12; d_call: NA; cdr3_nt: TGCAGTGCTAGTCCCAACCTTTATGAGCAGTACTTC; cdr3_aa: CSASPNLYEQYF
clone_size: NA; j_call: TRBJ1-1; v_call: TRBV7-9; cdr3_length: 13; d_call: NA; cdr3_nt: TGTGCCAGCAACAGACAGGAGAACACTGAAGCTTTCTTT; cdr3_aa: CASNRQENTEAFF
clone_size: NA; j_call: TRBJ2-7; v_call: TRBV19; cdr3_length: 14; d_call: NA; cdr3_nt: TGTGCCAGTAGTATAGTTGGAGGCGGGGACGAGCAGTACTTC; cdr3_aa: CASSIVGGGDEQYF
clone_size: NA; j_call: TRBJ1-2; v_call: TRBV19; cdr3_length: 13; d_call: TRBD1; cdr3_nt: TGTGCCAGTAGTTTGACAGGGCCCTATGGCTACACCTTC; cdr3_aa: CASSLTGPYGYTF
clone_size: NA; j_call: TRBJ1-4; v_call: TRBV14; cdr3_length: 15; d_call: NA; cdr3_nt: TGTGCCAGCAGCCAAGAAAACAGGGTGAGGGAAAAACTGTTTTTT; cdr3_aa: CASSQENRVREKLFF
clone_size: NA; j_call: TRBJ1-4; v_call: TRBV11-2; cdr3_length: 15; d_call: TRBD1; cdr3_nt: TGTGCCAGCAGCCCTCTTCAAAGCCCACAGGGGGAACTGTTTTTT; cdr3_aa: CASSPLQSPQGELFF
clone_size: NA; j_call: TRBJ2-7; v_call: TRBV2; cdr3_length: 14; d_call: NA; cdr3_nt: TGTGCCAGCAGGGTTACAGGGGGGGCGTACGAGCAGTACTTC; cdr3_aa: CASRVTGGAYEQYF
clone_size: once; j_call: TRBJ1-5; v_call: TRBV30; cdr3_length: 14; d_call: NA; cdr3_nt: TGTGCCTGGAGTGGCCCGACTCTTAATCAGCCCCAGCATTTT; cdr3_aa: CAWSGPTLNQPQHF
clone_size: once; j_call: TRBJ1-2; v_call: TRBV6-5; cdr3_length: 16; d_call: TRBD1; cdr3_nt: TGTGCCAGCAGATACTCCGGGACAGGAGTAGGCTATGGCTACACCTTC; cdr3_aa: CASRYSGTGVGYGYTF
clone_size: NA; j_call: TRBJ1-1; v_call: TRBV5-6; cdr3_length: 14; d_call: NA; cdr3_nt: TGTGCCAGCAAAATTTTGGACAGCGACACTGAAGCTTTCTTT; cdr3_aa: CASKILDSDTEAFF
clone_size: NA; j_call: TRBJ1-1; v_call: TRBV30; cdr3_length: 12; d_call: NA; cdr3_nt: TGTGCCTGGAGTGGAGGGACGACTGAAGCTTTCTTT; cdr3_aa: CAWSGGTTEAFF
clone_size: NA; j_call: TRBJ1-5; v_call: TRBV5-4; cdr3_length: 18; d_call: TRBD1; cdr3_nt: TGTGCCAGCAGCTTGGCAATCAGGGACAGAGCTAGCAATCAGCCCCAGCATTTT; cdr3_aa: CASSLAIRDRASNQPQHF
clone_size: NA; j_call: TRBJ1-5; v_call: TRBV19; cdr3_length: 15; d_call: NA; cdr3_nt: TGTGCCAGTAGTACCCACTGGACTAGCAATCAGCCCCAGCATTTT; cdr3_aa: CASSTHWTSNQPQHF
clone_size: NA; j_call: TRBJ1-3; v_call: TRBV2; cdr3_length: 17; d_call: TRBD1; cdr3_nt: TGTGCCAGCAGTGAATTCGGACAGGTCCTCTCTGGAAACACCATATATTTT; cdr3_aa: CASSEFGQVLSGNTIYF
clone_size: NA; j_call: TRBJ2-4; v_call: TRBV21-1; cdr3_length: 13; d_call: NA; cdr3_nt: TGTGCCACCTCACCTTGGGAACAAAACATTCAGTACTTC; cdr3_aa: CATSPWEQNIQYF
clone_size: NA; j_call: TRBJ2-7; v_call: TRBV30; cdr3_length: 12; d_call: NA; cdr3_nt: TGTGCCTCGACATTAGGCGGGTACGAGCAGTACTTC; cdr3_aa: CASTLGGYEQYF
clone_size: NA; j_call: TRBJ2-4; v_call: TRBV6-5; cdr3_length: 15; d_call: NA; cdr3_nt: TGTGCCAGCCTTGGCAGGGACGGCCCCAAAAACATTCAGTACTTC; cdr3_aa: CASLGRDGPKNIQYF
clone_size: few; j_call: TRBJ1-6; v_call: TRBV10-1; cdr3_length: 14; d_call: TRBD1; cdr3_nt: TGCGCCAGCAGATCCGGGACAGCGAATTCACCCCTCCACTTT; cdr3_aa: CASRSGTANSPLHF
clone_size: NA; j_call: TRBJ2-3; v_call: TRBV7-3; cdr3_length: 15; d_call: NA; cdr3_nt: TGTGCCAGCAGCTTGGGGCAGCTGAGCACAGATACGCAGTATTTT; cdr3_aa: CASSLGQLSTDTQYF
clone_size: once; j_call: TRBJ1-3; v_call: TRBV11-2; cdr3_length: 17; d_call: TRBD1; cdr3_nt: TGTGCCAGCAGCCCTCTCGGGACAGGGGACTCTGGAAACACCATATATTTT; cdr3_aa: CASSPLGTGDSGNTIYF
clone_size: NA; j_call: TRBJ1-3; v_call: TRBV6-6; cdr3_length: 16; d_call: NA; cdr3_nt: TGTGCCAGCTCCCCAGCGGGGAGGACTGCTGGAAACACCATATATTTT; cdr3_aa: CASSPAGRTAGNTIYF
clone_size: NA; j_call: TRBJ2-2; v_call: TRBV5-1; cdr3_length: 14; d_call: NA; cdr3_nt: TGCGCCAGCAGCCCCCCAGGGTACGCCGGGGAGCTGTTTTTT; cdr3_aa: CASSPPGYAGELFF
clone_size: NA; j_call: TRBJ1-5; v_call: TRBV2; cdr3_length: 14; d_call: NA; cdr3_nt: TGTGCCAGCAGTCCTCAGGGAGGCGATCAGCCCCAGCATTTT; cdr3_aa: CASSPQGGDQPQHF
clone_size: NA; j_call: TRBJ2-7; v_call: TRBV5-1; cdr3_length: 16; d_call: TRBD2; cdr3_nt: TGCGCCAGCAGCGTAAGGACCGTTGCTGGGGGAGGGGAGCAGTACTTC; cdr3_aa: CASSVRTVAGGGEQYF
clone_size: NA; j_call: TRBJ2-7; v_call: TRBV19; cdr3_length: 15; d_call: TRBD1; cdr3_nt: TGTGCCAGTAGCAATGGACAGGGGTTCACCTACGAGCAGTACTTC; cdr3_aa: CASSNGQGFTYEQYF
clone_size: NA; j_call: TRBJ1-2; v_call: TRBV10-1; cdr3_length: 13; d_call: TRBD1; cdr3_nt: TGCGCCAGCATAGGACAGGGACCTTATGGCTACACCTTC; cdr3_aa: CASIGQGPYGYTF
clone_size: NA; j_call: TRBJ2-7; v_call: TRBV27; cdr3_length: 15; d_call: NA; cdr3_nt: TGTGCCAGCAGTTTAGGTAGTCAGGGTATCAACGAGCAGTACTTC; cdr3_aa: CASSLGSQGINEQYF
clone_size: NA; j_call: TRBJ2-7; v_call: TRBV6-1; cdr3_length: 14; d_call: TRBD2; cdr3_nt: TGTGCCAGCAGTTTAGCGGGAGTAACGGAAGAGCAGTACTTC; cdr3_aa: CASSLAGVTEEQYF
clone_size: NA; j_call: TRBJ1-2; v_call: TRBV11-1; cdr3_length: 14; d_call: NA; cdr3_nt: TGTGCCAGCAGCTTAAATGCAGGGGAAGGTGGCTACACCTTC; cdr3_aa: CASSLNAGEGGYTF
clone_size: NA; j_call: TRBJ1-2; v_call: TRBV11-2; cdr3_length: 14; d_call: NA; cdr3_nt: TGTGCCAGCAGCACCACGGCAGGGGCCTATGGCTACACCTTC; cdr3_aa: CASSTTAGAYGYTF
clone_size: once; j_call: TRBJ2-5; v_call: TRBV2; cdr3_length: 11; d_call: NA; cdr3_nt: TGTGCCAGCAGTGAGCAGGAGACCCAGTACTTC; cdr3_aa: CASSEQETQYF
clone_size: NA; j_call: TRBJ1-4; v_call: TRBV28; cdr3_length: 16; d_call: TRBD1; cdr3_nt: TGTGCCAGCAGTTCGGGACAGGGGGTTCATAATGAAAAACTGTTTTTT; cdr3_aa: CASSSGQGVHNEKLFF
clone_size: NA; j_call: TRBJ2-4; v_call: TRBV18; cdr3_length: 16; d_call: NA; cdr3_nt: TGTGCCAGCTCACCACGGGCAGAGAGTGTAAGAAACATTCAGTACTTC; cdr3_aa: CASSPRAESVRNIQYF
clone_size: NA; j_call: TRBJ1-5; v_call: TRBV6-5; cdr3_length: 13; d_call: NA; cdr3_nt: TGTGCCAGCATGGGAGGGCTAGATCAGCCCCAGCATTTT; cdr3_aa: CASMGGLDQPQHF
clone_size: NA; j_call: TRBJ2-2; v_call: TRBV3-1/TRBV3-2; cdr3_length: 16; d_call: NA; cdr3_nt: TGTGCCAGCAGCCACAGGACGAGTCCGAACACCGGGGAGCTGTTTTTT; cdr3_aa: CASSHRTSPNTGELFF